This T cell receptor (beta chain) was captured by sequencing in a study of vaccination effects on CD4 cells after COVID-19. Findings and limits, study-wide: The authors studied few convalescent patients and collected no early post-infection timepoints.

TCRdb keeps only in-frame clones here, not all; method: immunoSEQ multiplex PCR. This table has roughly 30,000 clones, approximately 77% appearing once. It was after approximately 11 days of culture that CD4+ T cells were isolated. According to PCR results, the person was infected with SARS-CoV-2 between March and December 2020. Participants were given two doses of BNT162b2 or mRNA-1273 vaccine. Worth noting for this clone: What it binds is not known. The junction departs from germline at one end; a sequencing error may be responsible.

The sequencing used CD4+ T cells from PBMCs cultured without peptide, collected after COVID-19 vaccination. The source of this sequence is a human donor who had a prior SARS-CoV-2 infection.

The CDR3 sequence: CASCHGQDTEAFF. For the CDR3, the DNA is TGTGCCAGCTGCCACGGACAGGACACTGAAGCTTTCTTT. This chain links TRBV3-1 (or the pseudogene TRBV3-2) with TRBJ1-1, with TRBD1 matching 7 bases. The CDR3 length is 13 residues. The V gene's germline CDR1 is LGHDT and CDR2 YNNKEL (reference sequence).